This entry describes one TCR beta chain. Its specificity is unknown. These data come from a study of monozygotic twins with inflammatory bowel disease. Findings and caveats of the study: No difference in repertoire similarity was seen between concordant and discordant twins, possibly because power was limited.

TCRdb re-called the 5' RACE reads and gives one entry per CDR3 protein, without DNA. The table lists 200,000 to 250,000 distinct CDR3 sequences. The sequencing input was blood. The source of this sequence is a human donor with ulcerative colitis or Crohn's disease, or a healthy co-twin of an affected twin (not recorded which).

The CDR3 spells CASSLRGWDSNQPQHF. V usage is TRBV5-6 and J usage is TRBJ1-5; TCRdb outputs TRBD1, but without DNA this stays unchecked. In germline, CDR1 is SGHDT, CDR2 YYEEEE. There are 16 residues in the CDR3. The complete variable domain, with remaining parts taken from reference TRBV5-6 and TRBJ1-5, reads DAGVTQSPTHLIKTRGQQVTLRCSPKSGHDTVSWYQQALGQGPQFIFQYYEEEERQRGNFPDRFSGHQFPNYSSELNVNALLLGDSALYLCASSLRGWDSNQPQHFGDGTRLSIL.